The text below deals with one TCR beta chain. Antigen unknown. This sample is drawn from a study of shared clonotypes between healthy human individuals. On the study more broadly: Donor ages ranged 18 to 49 years: two women, a few men. Study-wide results and limits: Relative to their counterparts shared across all four donors, non-shared clonotypes exhibited diminished generation probabilities.

Libraries were prepared by immunoSEQ multiplex PCR; TCRdb keeps only in-frame clonotypes and omits some of them. The top ten hold less than 0.35% of the sample, which has 550,000 to 600,000 clones, 95% to 98% seen once. CD45RO-negative cells were positively selected for CCR7, leaving out terminally differentiated effector memory CD45RA+ cells. The sequenced sample was naive CD8+ T cells sorted from blood. This TCR was sampled from a man younger than 40 in good health.

CDR3 residues: CASSERRQGSTDTQYF. CDR3 nucleotide sequence: TGTGCCAGCAGCGAGAGGAGACAGGGAAGCACAGATACGCAGTATTTT. J is TRBJ2-3 and V is TRBV7-9, with 7 bases matching TRBD1. Germline-derived CDR1 and CDR2 are SEHNR and FQNEAQ (reference sequence). V was clipped by 5 bases and J by 0 bases; unmatched bases: 8. The CDR3 totals 16 residues. Full variable domain (rest looked up from reference TRBV7-9 and TRBJ2-3): DTGVSQNPRHKITKRGQNVTFRCDPISEHNRLYWYRQTLGQGPEFLTYFQNEAQLEKSRLLSDRFSAERPKGSFSTLEIQRTEQGDSAMYLCASSERRQGSTDTQYFGPGTRLTVL.